The 13 T cell receptor beta chains in this list originate from one sample, sequenced in a study of blood T cell repertoires in COVID-19. Sequencing was performed with immunoSEQ multiplex PCR; in TCRdb, only in-frame clones are kept and a portion is missing. This sample yields roughly 80,000 clones, of which approximately 90% are seen a single time; 9.1% belongs to the top ten. Sequencing was done on a sample of peripheral blood. Source of these receptors: a human donor in a cohort sampled during active COVID-19.

The rearrangement joins TRBV19 to TRBJ1-4; maybe TRBD1 (6 bases). V dropped 5 bases and J dropped 8 bases, with 18 bases sitting between them. This CDR3 is built from 15 residues. Per germline, CDR1 LNHDA and CDR2 SQIVND (reference sequence). DNA of the CDR3: TGTGCCAGTAGTCCGGCCAGGGGCGAGGGGGAAAAACTGTTTTTT. Translated, it gives CASSPARGEGEKLFF.

V is TRBV5-4 and J is TRBJ2-1, with 12 nucleotides matching TRBD2. The CDR3 is 15 residues long. The ends lost 7 bases at V and 8 bases at J; junction bases unmatched: 10. Germline V CDR1 and CDR2: SGHNT, YYREEE (reference sequence). The CDR3 bases are TGTGCCAGCCTACCTTTGACTAGCGGGAGCTATGAGCAGTTCTTC. Translated: CASLPLTSGSYEQFF.

The chain joins TRBV5-1 to TRBJ2-2; D is ambiguous. Germline V lookup: CDR1 SGHRS, CDR2 YFSETQ. The ends were cut back, 0 bases at V and 5 bases at J, with 5 bases in the middle. This CDR3 has 13 residues. The CDR3 bases are TGCGCCAGCAGCTTGGCCAGAACCGGGGAGCTGTTTTTT. Its protein product is CASSLARTGELFF.

DNA for the CDR3: TGTGCCAGCAGTTTTTCAGGGAAAAATCAGCCCCAGCATTTT. Protein product: CASSFSGKNQPQHF. The V gene is TRBV6-5, the J gene TRBJ1-5; TRBD1 might be the D (5 bases). Germline CDR1 is MNHEY and CDR2 is SVGAGI. Between the trimmed V and J ends, which lost 4 bases and 4 bases, there was a span of 11 bases. The CDR3 is 14 amino acids.

The sample holds one count of this clone. The chain combines TRBV7-2 with TRBJ2-5; D is uncertain. This CDR3 has 14 amino acids. The germline V and J ends were trimmed by 0 bases and 5 bases, with 10 bases remaining between them. CDR1 SGHTA and CDR2 FQGNSA come from the germline V gene. CDR3 coding DNA: TGTGCCAGCAGCTTAGCCTACCCTTGGGAGACCCAGTACTTC. Protein sequence: CASSLAYPWETQYF.

This clone was counted once. The chain joins TRBV10-3 to TRBJ1-2; the match to TRBD1 covers 8 bases. V dropped 3 bases and J dropped 8; count of bases not matched to a gene: 11. The CDR3 sequence is 15 residues long. Germline CDR1 is ENHRY and CDR2 is SYGVKD. The CDR3 reads CAISDLGRGQGGYTF. CDR3 DNA: TGTGCCATCAGTGACCTGGGCAGGGGGCAGGGAGGCTACACCTTC.

The chain employs TRBV5-5 and TRBJ2-1; 7 bases align to TRBD1. With 0 bases clipped from V and 2 bases from J, the junction kept 2 bases outside the gene matches. This CDR3 is 15 amino acids long. The germline CDR1 and CDR2 sequences are SGHKS and YYEKEE (reference sequence). The CDR3 sequence is CASSLGGGPYNEQFF. For the CDR3, the DNA is TGTGCCAGCAGCTTGGGAGGGGGCCCCTACAATGAGCAGTTCTTC.

V and J are TRBV6-2 or TRBV6-3 and TRBJ2-7; no clear D. The V gene lost 2 bases and the J gene lost 6 bases, with 8 bases spanning the gap. Germline V gene lookup returns CDR1 MNHEY and CDR2 SVGEGT. CDR3 length: 12 amino acids. The CDR3 nucleotides are TGTGCCAGCAGTTACACAGTTCGCGAGCAGTACTTC. This gives the protein CASSYTVREQYF.

V gene TRBV18 combines with J gene TRBJ2-6; D is possibly TRBD1 (5 bases). Germline V gene data show CDR1 as KGHSH and CDR2 as LQKENI. The CDR3 sequence is 18 residues long. V shed 5 bases and J shed 5 bases, with 22 bases lying between them. CDR3 DNA: TGTGCCAGCTCAGTCGGCAGGACATTTACAAGTCGGGCCAACGTCCTGACTTTC. Its translation is CASSVGRTFTSRANVLTF.

The CDR3 region is CASSPWGREPGLAGGPGDTQYF. Written as DNA, the CDR3 is TGTGCCAGCAGCCCATGGGGGCGGGAACCGGGACTAGCGGGAGGGCCAGGGGATACGCAGTATTTT. The rearrangement joins TRBV27 to TRBJ2-3; 16 nucleotides line up with TRBD2. In germline, CDR1 is MNHEY, CDR2 SMNVEV (reference sequence). V shed 6 bases and J 6 bases; nucleotides not matched to a gene: 24. The CDR3 length is 22 residues.

This sequence joins TRBV18 and TRBJ2-2; TRBD1 agrees at 8 bases. Germline CDR1 is KGHSH and CDR2 is LQKENI. J lost 5 bases, V lost 6 bases, and 8 bases had no gene match. CDR3 length: 15 amino acids. CDR3 sequence (DNA): TGTGCCAGCTCGCCGCAGGGGGCCCTTACCGGGGAGCTGTTTTTT. Translation: CASSPQGALTGELFF.

The CDR3 is CASSEGTASSSYNSPLHF. CDR3 nucleotide sequence: TGTGCCAGCAGTGAAGGGACAGCTTCGAGCTCCTATAATTCACCCCTCCACTTT. The chain joins TRBV6-1 to TRBJ1-6, with D possibly matching TRBD1 (6 bases). The CDR3 runs to 18 residues. Looked up from germline, CDR1 is MNHNS and CDR2 is SASEGT. Trimming took off 1 base at V and 0 bases at J, with 13 bases between the two ends.

This clone was recorded a few times. The chain recombines TRBV6-5 with TRBJ1-1; the match to TRBD1 covers 10 bases. This CDR3 is 15 amino acids long. Germline assignment: CDR1 MNHEY and CDR2 SVGAGI. The V gene end was trimmed by 7 bases and the J gene end by 11 bases; junction bases not matched to a gene: 16. CDR3 sequence reads: CASTAGTGVIFAAFF. The CDR3 DNA sequence: TGTGCCAGCACCGCCGGGACAGGGGTTATTTTCGCCGCTTTCTTT.